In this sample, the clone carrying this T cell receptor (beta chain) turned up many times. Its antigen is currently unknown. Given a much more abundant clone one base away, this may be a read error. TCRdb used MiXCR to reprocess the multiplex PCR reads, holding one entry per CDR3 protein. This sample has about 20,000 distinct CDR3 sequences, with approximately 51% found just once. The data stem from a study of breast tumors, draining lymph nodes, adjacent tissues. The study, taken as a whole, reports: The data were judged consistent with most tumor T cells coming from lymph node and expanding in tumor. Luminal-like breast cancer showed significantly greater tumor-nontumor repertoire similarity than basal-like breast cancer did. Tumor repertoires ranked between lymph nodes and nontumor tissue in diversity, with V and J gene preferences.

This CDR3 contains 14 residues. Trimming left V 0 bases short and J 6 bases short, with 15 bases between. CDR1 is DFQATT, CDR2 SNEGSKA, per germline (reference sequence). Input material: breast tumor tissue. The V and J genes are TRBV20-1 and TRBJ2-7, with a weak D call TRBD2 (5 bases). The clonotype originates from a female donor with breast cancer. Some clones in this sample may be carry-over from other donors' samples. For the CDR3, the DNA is TGCAGTGCTAGAGAGGGGTGGGGAGTCCCCGAGCAGTACTTC. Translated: CSAREGWGVPEQYF.